A single sample gave rise to the 12 T cell receptor beta chains below, sequenced in a study of T cell responses to AZD1222 COVID-19 vaccine. Data came from immunoSEQ multiplex PCR; TCRdb stores just in-frame clones and leaves some out. This sample contains over 140,000 clones. Sequencing was done on a sample of peripheral blood. These receptors came from an adult in good health.

This rearrangement joins TRBV9 to TRBJ1-2; 7 nucleotides align to TRBD1. V trimming: 3 bases; J trimming: 8 bases; junction bases outside the gene matches: 10. The CDR3 length is 14 residues. Germline V gene sequence: CDR1 SGDLS, CDR2 YYNGEE. CDR3 bases: TGTGCCAGCAGCGGAGTACAGGGGCCGGGCGGCTACACCTTC. Its translation: CASSGVQGPGGYTF.

The chain combines TRBV18 with TRBJ2-1; no clear D gene. The CDR3 has 16 amino acids. V was cut by 3 bases and J by 0 bases, with 12 bases left in between. CDR1 is KGHSH, CDR2 LQKENI, per germline. The CDR3 is CASSPRQEYSYNEQFF. The CDR3, as DNA: TGTGCCAGCTCACCGCGCCAGGAATACTCCTACAATGAGCAGTTCTTC.

The chain carries TRBV2 and TRBJ2-5, with D possibly called TRBD1 or TRBD2 (6 bases each). The ends were cut back, 7 bases at V and 2 bases at J, with 14 bases in the middle. Germline values: CDR1 SNHLY, CDR2 FYNNEI. This CDR3 comprises 14 residues. CDR3 sequence (DNA): TGTGCCAGCACAAGGGGGGCAGAACAAGAGACCCAGTACTTC. Its protein is CASTRGAEQETQYF.

The chain links TRBV3-1 (or the pseudogene TRBV3-2) to TRBJ1-1; TRBD1 is a possible D gene (5 bases). This CDR3 has 16 residues. V lost 4 bases and J 7 bases, leaving 22 bases between the germline ends. CDR1 and CDR2 from the germline V gene are LGHDT and YNNKEL (reference sequence). CDR3 residues: CASSPTMGGVGGEAFF. The CDR3 DNA reads as TGTGCCAGCAGCCCGACTATGGGGGGAGTTGGGGGTGAAGCTTTCTTT.

The chain is built from TRBV3-1 (or the pseudogene TRBV3-2) and TRBJ2-3; D unclear. This CDR3 is 13 amino acids long. The germline V and J ends were trimmed by 1 base and 4 bases, with 6 bases remaining between them. The V gene's germline CDR1 is LGHDT and CDR2 YNNKEL (reference sequence). CDR3 protein: CASSQAGPDTQYF. The CDR3 nucleotides read TGTGCCAGCAGCCAAGCCGGCCCAGATACGCAGTATTTT.

This chain uses TRBV18 with TRBJ1-1; the D gene is possibly TRBD1 (5 bases). Trimming left V 3 bases short and J 5 bases short, with 13 bases between. Germline-derived CDR1 and CDR2 are KGHSH and LQKENI. The CDR3 runs to 14 residues. This chain's CDR3 is CASSPLSGRTEAFF. DNA for the CDR3: TGTGCCAGCTCACCGCTATCAGGGCGAACTGAAGCTTTCTTT.

The rearrangement uses TRBV21-1 and TRBJ1-5; TRBD1, the table's D call, lacks a check against the DNA. TRBV21-1 is recorded as a pseudogene. The CDR3 loop spans 19 amino acids. The CDR3 DNA is TGTGCCAGCAGCATGTCGCCTCGGGACAGGAGGTATAGCAATCAGCCCCAGCATTTT. It codes for CASSMSPRDRRYSNQPQHF.

This chain uses TRBV3-1 (or the pseudogene TRBV3-2) with TRBJ2-1; 10 nucleotides agree with TRBD1. V lost 1 base to trimming and J lost 15 bases; unmatched junction nucleotides: 9. In germline, CDR1 is LGHDT, CDR2 YNNKEL (reference sequence). There are 14 residues in the CDR3. This chain's CDR3 is CASSQGLGQGIWFF. CDR3 coding DNA: TGTGCCAGCAGCCAAGGACTGGGACAGGGGATATGGTTCTTC.

The rearrangement uses TRBV19 and TRBJ2-3; unclear D gene. Germline CDR1 LNHDA, CDR2 SQIVND (reference sequence). The V end lost 8 bases, the J end lost 2 bases, and 8 bases lay between the germline ends. The CDR3 has 12 residues. DNA of the CDR3: TGTGCCAGTGACTCCGACACAGATACGCAGTATTTT. Its translation: CASDSDTDTQYF.

This rearrangement joins TRBV19 to TRBJ1-1, with unresolved D. V was cut by 6 bases and J by 0 bases, with 11 bases left in between. There are 14 residues in the CDR3. Germline V lookup: CDR1 LNHDA, CDR2 SQIVND (reference sequence). CDR3 residues: CASSLIPLNTEAFF. The CDR3 coding sequence is TGTGCCAGTAGCCTAATCCCATTGAACACTGAAGCTTTCTTT.

V gene TRBV7-9 combines with J gene TRBJ1-1; possibly TRBD1 for D (5 bases). The germline V gene encodes CDR1 SEHNR and CDR2 FQNEAQ (reference sequence). V lost 2 bases and J lost 0, with 7 bases in between. The CDR3 has 14 amino acids. The CDR3 region has the DNA TGTGCCAGCAGCTTAAGCAGGGTGAACACTGAAGCTTTCTTT. It is translated as CASSLSRVNTEAFF.

The J gene is TRBJ1-2, the V gene TRBV27, with D possibly TRBD1 on 5 matching bases. V was clipped by 1 base and J by 3 bases, with 12 bases between them. CDR1 is MNHEY, CDR2 SMNVEV, per germline (reference sequence). The CDR3 consists of 15 residues. This CDR3 is CASSLFSQGHYGYTF. CDR3 nucleotides: TGTGCCAGCAGTTTATTTTCCCAGGGTCACTATGGCTACACCTTC.